One and the same sample provided the 28 T cell receptor beta chains below, sequenced in a study of cytomegalovirus exposure and HLA in healthy donors. Use of 60 Vbeta and 13 Jbeta primers characterized the PCR. The assay was immunoSEQ multiplex PCR, and TCRdb's table has in-frame clones only and misses some. The table records over 60,000 clones, roughly 70% of them present only once. The sample taken for sequencing was PBMCs. All receptors derive from a man aged 70 or older in good health and CMV-seronegative.

The chain uses TRBV7-8 and TRBJ1-2; D unresolved. Trimming stripped 2 bases from V and 4 bases from J, with 14 bases between. The CDR3 has 15 amino acids. CDR1 and CDR2 from the germline V gene are SGHVS and FQNEAQ. CDR3 sequence: CASSLRDNSPYGYTF. CDR3 nucleotide sequence: TGTGCCAGCAGCTTACGGGATAACTCGCCCTATGGCTACACCTTC.

The V and J genes are TRBV7-2 and TRBJ1-5; D remains ambiguous. The V end was cut by 3 bases, the J end by 2 bases, with 14 bases between. The germline CDR1 and CDR2 sequences are SGHTA and FQGNSA. The CDR3 is made up of 16 amino acids. Written as DNA, the CDR3 is TGTGCCAGCAGCTTCAACACTCCGGCGGGCAATCAGCCCCAGCATTTT. Its translation: CASSFNTPAGNQPQHF.

In regard to this clone: This sample includes further DNA sequences coding for the same CDR3. The gene calls are TRBV19 and TRBJ2-2, with D perhaps TRBD2 (6 bases). This CDR3 comprises 16 residues. The germline V and J ends were trimmed by 3 bases and 1 base, with 12 bases remaining between them. Germline V gene data show CDR1 as LNHDA and CDR2 as SQIVND (reference sequence). DNA for the CDR3: TGTGCCAGTAGTATGTCCGCGGGGCTGAACACCGGGGAGCTGTTTTTT. Protein product: CASSMSAGLNTGELFF.

The V and J genes are TRBV6-1 and TRBJ2-1, with 11 nucleotides matching TRBD2. The CDR3 length is 15 residues. J gave up 9 bases and V 2 bases, and 6 bases lay outside the gene matches. Germline V gene sequence: CDR1 MNHNS, CDR2 SASEGT. CDR3 protein: CASSESSGRASEQFF. The CDR3 nucleotides are TGTGCCAGCAGTGAAAGTAGCGGGAGGGCCAGTGAGCAGTTCTTC.

The chain recombines TRBV19 with TRBJ1-1, with 9 bases fitting TRBD1. The CDR3 spans 15 residues. With 4 bases clipped from V and 8 bases from J, the junction kept 11 bases outside the gene matches. Germline V gene sequence: CDR1 LNHDA, CDR2 SQIVND (reference sequence). The DNA for the CDR3 is TGTGCCAGTAGTACGCTCACAGGGGGCATTCAAGAAGCTTTCTTT. Translation gives CASSTLTGGIQEAFF.

The DNA of the CDR3 is TGTGCCTACTTAGCGGGAACGTCGCTCGAGCAGTACTTC. Protein: CAYLAGTSLEQYF. This chain joins TRBV30 and TRBJ2-7; TRBD2 agrees at 8 bases. CDR1 and CDR2 from the germline V gene are GTSNPN and SVGIG (reference sequence). This CDR3 contains 13 residues. Trimming at V came to 7 bases and at J to 6 bases, leaving 11 bases not matched to a gene.

The V and J genes are TRBV5-5 and TRBJ1-5, with 7 bases fitting TRBD1. This CDR3 spans 15 amino acids. Trimming cost V 0 bases and J 4 bases; bases outside gene matches: 4. Germline V lookup: CDR1 SGHKS, CDR2 YYEKEE (reference sequence). CDR3 protein: CASSLEPQGNQPQHF. The CDR3 DNA sequence: TGTGCCAGCAGCTTGGAACCACAGGGGAATCAGCCCCAGCATTTT. The full variable domain, completed using reference TRBV5-5 and TRBJ1-5, is DAGVTQSPTHLIKTRGQQVTLRCSPISGHKSVSWYQQVLGQGPQFIFQYYEKEERGRGNFPDRFSARQFPNYSSELNVNALLLGDSALYLCASSLEPQGNQPQHFGDGTRLSIL.

The chain carries TRBV2 and TRBJ2-7; D perhaps matches TRBD2 (5 bases). This CDR3 spans 12 amino acids. V gave up 9 bases and J gave up 4 bases, with 13 bases separating them. Germline V gene lookup returns CDR1 SNHLY and CDR2 FYNNEI. CDR3 loop: CASTDGEYEQYF. Here the CDR3 DNA reads TGTGCCAGTACGGACGGGGAGTACGAGCAGTACTTC.

The rearrangement uses TRBV18 and TRBJ2-3; D unresolved. Germline V gives CDR1 KGHSH, CDR2 LQKENI. Trimming pared 0 bases from V and 2 bases from J, leaving 9 bases between. The CDR3 consists of 15 residues. Here the CDR3 DNA reads TGTGCCAGCTCACCACCGGTAGCTTCCACAGATACGCAGTATTTT. Amino acid sequence: CASSPPVASTDTQYF.

Turning to this clone: In the same sample, other DNA sequences code for this CDR3. The J gene is TRBJ1-1, the V gene TRBV11-2, with D hard to call. This CDR3 is built from 15 residues. Germline V lookup: CDR1 SGHAT, CDR2 FQNNGV. The ends were cut back, 0 bases at V and 7 bases at J, with 15 bases in the middle. CDR3 sequence: CASSLESSVLSEAFF. CDR3 DNA: TGTGCCAGCAGCTTAGAAAGCTCGGTCTTGAGTGAAGCTTTCTTT.

V gene TRBV2 combines with J gene TRBJ2-1, with TRBD2 matching 12 bases. The CDR3 contains 15 residues. Per germline, CDR1 SNHLY and CDR2 FYNNEI. Trimming removed 4 bases from V and 5 bases from J; junction bases left unmatched: 3. The CDR3 here is CASSGLAGDNNEQFF. The CDR3 DNA is TGTGCCAGCAGTGGACTAGCGGGGGATAACAATGAGCAGTTCTTC. Full variable domain (missing parts from reference TRBV2 and TRBJ2-1): EPEVTQTPSHQVTQMGQEVILRCVPISNHLYFYWYRQILGQKVEFLVSFYNNEISEKSEIFDDQFSVERPDGSNFTLKIRSTKLEDSAMYFCASSGLAGDNNEQFFGPGTRLTVL.

This chain joins TRBV5-6 and TRBJ2-3, with a tentative D call TRBD2 (5 bases). The V and J ends lost 3 bases and 0 bases respectively, with 11 bases between them. CDR3 length: 15 amino acids. Germline lookup yields CDR1 SGHDT and CDR2 YYEEEE. CDR3 in amino acids: CASSSYRTSTDTQYF. CDR3 DNA sequence: TGTGCCAGCAGCTCGTATAGGACTAGCACAGATACGCAGTATTTT.

This clone was picked up a small number of times. This sequence joins TRBV27 and TRBJ1-1, with 7 bases lining up with TRBD1. CDR3 length: 13 residues. Trimming at V came to 6 bases and at J to 5 bases, leaving 6 bases not matched to a gene. Germline CDR1 reads MNHEY; CDR2 reads SMNVEV (reference sequence). In nucleotides, the CDR3 is TGTGCCAGCAGCCTTACAGGGGTGACTGAAGCTTTCTTT. Translating it yields CASSLTGVTEAFF.

The chain employs TRBV27 and TRBJ1-1; D not resolved. The CDR3 totals 14 residues. In germline, CDR1 is MNHEY, CDR2 SMNVEV (reference sequence). Trimming pared 8 bases from V and 2 bases from J, leaving 15 bases between. The CDR3 sequence is CASQKGASNTEAFF. CDR3 in DNA: TGTGCCAGCCAAAAGGGAGCGTCCAACACTGAAGCTTTCTTT.

V is TRBV10-1 and J is TRBJ1-3; no firm D call. Germline assignment: CDR1 WNHNN and CDR2 SYGVQD (reference sequence). The CDR3 is 14 amino acids. The V gene lost 6 bases and the J gene lost 0 bases, with 9 bases spanning the gap. The CDR3: CASSLGDSGNTIYF. The CDR3 region has the DNA TGCGCCAGCAGCCTGGGAGACTCTGGAAACACCATATATTTT.

V is TRBV6-5 and J is TRBJ2-7, with TRBD1 as a possible D gene (5 bases). CDR1 and CDR2 from the germline V gene are MNHEY and SVGAGI. V lost 3 bases to trimming and J lost 6 bases, with 9 bases between them. The CDR3 has 12 residues. The DNA of the CDR3 is TGTGCCAGCAGTTATAGAAGGGGCGAGCAGTACTTC. This encodes CASSYRRGEQYF.

The DNA of the CDR3 is TGTGCCAGCACTAGACAGGGGGTAGCCTACGAGCAGTACTTC. Translating it yields CASTRQGVAYEQYF. The chain employs TRBV2 and TRBJ2-7; 9 bases match TRBD1. CDR1 and CDR2 (germline): SNHLY, FYNNEI. This CDR3 region has 14 residues. V gave up 7 bases and J gave up 2 bases; unmatched junction bases: 6.

The chain is built from TRBV7-2 and TRBJ2-7; D is possibly TRBD2 (6 bases). In germline, CDR1 is SGHTA, CDR2 FQGNSA. The CDR3 loop spans 15 amino acids. Trimming stripped 4 bases from V and 6 bases from J, with 19 bases between. CDR3 DNA: TGTGCCAGCAGCTCGTTAAAAACCGGGAGCCTCGAGCAGTACTTC. As protein: CASSSLKTGSLEQYF.

The chain couples TRBV19 to TRBJ1-1; possible D gene TRBD1, 6 bases. Trimming shortened V by 6 bases and J by 1 base, and 12 bases separated the two germline ends. CDR3 length: 14 residues. Germline V gene data show CDR1 as LNHDA and CDR2 as SQIVND (reference sequence). In DNA form, the CDR3 reads TGTGCCAGTAGGGTGACAGGTACGAACACTGAAGCTTTCTTT. Translated: CASRVTGTNTEAFF. Full variable domain (rest looked up from reference TRBV19 and TRBJ1-1): DGGITQSPKYLFRKEGQNVTLSCEQNLNHDAMYWYRQDPGQGLRLIYYSQIVNDFQKGDIAEGYSVSREKKESFPLTVTSAQKNPTAFYLCASRVTGTNTEAFFGQGTRLTVV.

This clone was found once. The gene calls are TRBV10-2 and TRBJ2-3, with 14 bases identical to TRBD2. V lost 2 bases, J lost 4 bases, and 2 bases stayed unmatched. The CDR3 sequence is 16 residues long. Germline-derived CDR1 and CDR2 are WSHSY and SAAADI. CDR3 protein: CASSEGLAGGPDTQYF. Here the CDR3 DNA reads TGCGCCAGCAGTGAGGGACTAGCGGGGGGTCCAGATACGCAGTATTTT.

This clone has a handful of counts. V usage is TRBV19 and J usage is TRBJ1-1, with a tentative D call TRBD1 (6 bases). The CDR3 spans 14 residues. V gave up 5 bases and J gave up 4 bases, with 14 bases separating them. Germline V gene lookup returns CDR1 LNHDA and CDR2 SQIVND (reference sequence). The CDR3 loop reads CASSPRDTGTEAFF. CDR3 sequence (DNA): TGTGCCAGTAGTCCCCGGGACACTGGCACTGAAGCTTTCTTT. The complete variable domain, with remaining parts taken from reference TRBV19 and TRBJ1-1, reads DGGITQSPKYLFRKEGQNVTLSCEQNLNHDAMYWYRQDPGQGLRLIYYSQIVNDFQKGDIAEGYSVSREKKESFPLTVTSAQKNPTAFYLCASSPRDTGTEAFFGQGTRLTVV.

J is TRBJ2-7 and V is TRBV6-5; 8 bases are a match to TRBD1. CDR1 is MNHEY and CDR2 is SVGAGI in the germline V gene. Trimming cost V 3 bases and J 0 bases; bases outside gene matches: 4. The CDR3 contains 15 residues. CDR3 in amino acids: CASSYSGTGSYEQYF. In nucleotides, the CDR3 is TGTGCCAGCAGTTATTCCGGGACAGGCTCCTACGAGCAGTACTTC.

The genes are TRBV5-1 and TRBJ2-2; no clear D gene. The CDR3 is 15 amino acids. V was clipped by 3 bases and J by 3 bases, with 12 bases between them. CDR1 and CDR2 from the germline V gene are SGHRS and YFSETQ. CDR3 in DNA: TGCGCCAGCAGCTCCGCCACTCATTACACCGGGGAGCTGTTTTTT. It specifies CASSSATHYTGELFF.

The J gene is TRBJ2-6, the V gene TRBV9, with D perhaps matching TRBD1 (6 bases). The CDR3 length is 20 residues. Trimming took off 0 bases at V and 2 bases at J, with 21 bases between the two ends. CDR1 and CDR2 (germline): SGDLS, YYNGEE. CDR3 DNA: TGTGCCAGCAGCGTAGCCCCTCGAACAGGGCAGGGAACTGGGGCCAACGTCCTGACTTTC. It is translated as CASSVAPRTGQGTGANVLTF. Variable domain in full (rest from reference TRBV9 and TRBJ2-6): DSGVTQTPKHLITATGQRVTLRCSPRSGDLSVYWYQQSLDQGLQFLIQYYNGEERAKGNILERFSAQQFPDLHSELNLSSLELGDSALYFCASSVAPRTGQGTGANVLTFGAGSRLTVL.

This clone was recorded a few times. The chain carries TRBV6-5 and TRBJ1-1; TRBD1 matches 10 bases. The CDR3 is made up of 16 amino acids. V shed 2 bases, J shed 5 bases, and the junction held 8 bases outside the gene matches. Per germline, CDR1 MNHEY and CDR2 SVGAGI. The CDR3: CASSYTSGQGSTEAFF. The DNA of the CDR3 is TGTGCCAGCAGTTACACTTCGGGACAGGGGTCAACTGAAGCTTTCTTT.

The chain joins TRBV5-1 to TRBJ2-1; 11 bases line up with TRBD1. Unmatched junction bases numbered 4, after V lost 4 bases and J lost 1 base. The germline V gene encodes CDR1 SGHRS and CDR2 YFSETQ. The CDR3 extends over 16 amino acids. CDR3 loop: CASSVGQGASYNEQFF. CDR3 nucleotide sequence: TGCGCCAGCAGCGTCGGACAGGGGGCATCCTACAATGAGCAGTTCTTC.

This chain joins TRBV5-1 and TRBJ2-1; TRBD2 agrees at 13 bases. CDR3 length equals 19 residues. V lost 4 bases, J lost 1 base, and 11 bases stayed unmatched. CDR1 is SGHRS and CDR2 is YFSETQ in the germline V gene. The CDR3 DNA reads as TGCGCCAGCAGCGGAAAACTAGCGGGAGGGTTTGGGTCCTACAATGAGCAGTTCTTC. It yields the protein CASSGKLAGGFGSYNEQFF.

The rearrangement links TRBV5-1 to TRBJ2-5, with TRBD2 matching 10 bases. The CDR3 runs to 16 residues. The V and J ends lost 7 bases and 5 bases, in that order; junction bases with no gene match: 14. Looked up from germline, CDR1 is SGHRS and CDR2 is YFSETQ. The CDR3 bases are TGCGCCAGCTGCCTTACGATAGCGGGAGGTGGCGAGACCCAGTACTTC. Protein sequence: CASCLTIAGGGETQYF.